Listed here are 24 T cell receptor beta chains from one sample, sequenced in a study of CD8 T cells in ankylosing spondylitis (dated by TCRdb to 2016 to 2017). The method was 5' RACE. Sequencing was performed on an Illumina HiSeq 2500. The public reads were reanalyzed by TCRdb: fastp trimming at Q25, MiXCR alignment, in-frame beta chains only. Rows are combined by CDR3 protein, so each entry shows the most common genes and DNA. This sample holds roughly 40,000 distinct CDR3 sequences; more than 9.5% were observed only once. The top ten clonotypes cover about 1.4% of the sample. Sequencing was done on a sample of blood, either unsorted or a sorted T cell fraction (not recorded which). The receptors shown here come from a male donor with ankylosing spondylitis or in good health (not recorded which).

The CDR3 nucleotides are TGTGCCAGCAGCCAAGATGGGGCAGCTAATGAAAAACTGTTTTTT. This encodes CASSQDGAANEKLFF. The chain joins TRBV3-1 to TRBJ1-4; possibly TRBD1 for D (5 bases). The CDR3 has 15 residues. Germline V lookup: CDR1 LGHDT, CDR2 YNNKEL (reference sequence). The V end was cut by 0 bases, the J end by 3 bases, with 8 bases between.

This clonotype was recorded at least ten times. The chain uses TRBV10-3 and TRBJ2-2; the D gene is possibly TRBD2 (6 bases). Germline CDR1 is ENHRY and CDR2 is SYGVKD. The CDR3 extends over 15 amino acids. V was trimmed by 9 bases and J by 2 bases, leaving 16 bases between them. The CDR3 nucleotides are TGTGCCATATCGGGGCGCGGGGACAACACCGGGGAGCTGTTTTTT. As protein: CAISGRGDNTGELFF.

This clonotype was seen many times. The chain couples TRBV20-1 to TRBJ2-3, with a possible D match to TRBD2 (6 bases). CDR1 and CDR2 from the germline V gene are DFQATT and SNEGSKA (reference sequence). The CDR3 length is 14 residues. CDR3 DNA: TGCAGCTTGTCCCCGGGGGAGGGCACAGATACGCAGTATTTT. Protein product: CSLSPGEGTDTQYF.

This clonotype came up a few times. V is TRBV4-2 and J is TRBJ2-7, with 8 bases matching TRBD1. Germline V gene sequence: CDR1 LGHNA, CDR2 YNFKEQ. The CDR3 length is 15 residues. V lost 1 base to trimming and J lost 2 bases; unmatched junction nucleotides: 4. CDR3 in amino acids: CASSQGTGLTYEQYF. DNA of the CDR3: TGTGCCAGCAGCCAAGGGACAGGGCTAACCTACGAGCAGTACTTC.

This clonotype was seen many times. CDR3 nucleotides: TGTGCCAGCAGCCAAATGGCAGGGCTTGGAAACACCATATATTTT. It encodes CASSQMAGLGNTIYF. The chain links TRBV3-1 to TRBJ1-3, with D possibly matching TRBD1 (5 bases). Germline CDR1 reads LGHDT; CDR2 reads YNNKEL (reference sequence). The CDR3 runs to 15 residues. Between the trimmed V and J ends, which lost 2 bases and 3 bases, there was a span of 11 bases.

This clonotype was found many times. The CDR3 coding sequence is TGTGCCAGCAGTTCGCCGCGGGGGACAGGGATCAATCAGCCCCAGCATTTT. Translating it yields CASSSPRGTGINQPQHF. The V call is TRBV12-3 or TRBV12-4, the J call TRBJ1-5; 9 bases line up with TRBD1. With 4 bases clipped from V and 3 bases from J, the junction kept 10 bases outside the gene matches. CDR3 size: 17 residues.

This clonotype was recorded at least ten times. The chain employs TRBV28 and TRBJ2-1; 12 nucleotides agree with TRBD2. Germline CDR1 and CDR2: MDHEN and SYDVKM. The CDR3 covers 16 residues. Trimming took 4 bases from V and 5 from J; bases not matched to a gene: 6. CDR3 DNA: TGTGCCAGCAGTTCCCGGACTAGCGGGGACCACAATGAGCAGTTCTTC. This translates into CASSSRTSGDHNEQFF.

This clonotype showed up many times. This sequence joins TRBV6-1 and TRBJ1-3; TRBD1 agrees at 7 bases. Germline V lookup: CDR1 MNHNS, CDR2 SASEGT. The V segment lost 5 bases and the J segment 1 base; nucleotides outside the gene matches: 8. The length of the CDR3 is 16 residues. The CDR3, as DNA: TGTGCCAGCAGTAATCCCAGGACAGGTTCTGGAAACACCATATATTTT. This encodes CASSNPRTGSGNTIYF.

Many counts were recorded for this clonotype. The chain uses TRBV29-1 and TRBJ1-2, with a weak D call TRBD1 (5 bases). The CDR3 is 11 residues long. Trimming left V 7 bases short and J 4 bases short, with 10 bases between. From germline, CDR1 is SQVTM and CDR2 ANQGSEA. The CDR3 DNA reads as TGCAGCGCCGACGACAGCTATGGCTACACCTTC. Residues: CSADDSYGYTF.

This clonotype has at least ten counts. This chain links TRBV24-1 with TRBJ2-3; the D is unclear. V was trimmed by 3 bases and J by 3 bases, leaving 6 bases between them. CDR3 length: 13 residues. CDR1 KGHDR and CDR2 SFDVKD come from the germline V gene. The CDR3 bases are TGTGCCACCAGTGATCCTGCGACAGATACGCAGTATTTT. This codes for CATSDPATDTQYF.

This chain uses TRBV20-1 with TRBJ1-2; no reliable D call. The CDR3 is 17 residues long. Germline-derived CDR1 and CDR2 are DFQATT and SNEGSKA (reference sequence). V was clipped by 0 bases and J by 7 bases, with 24 bases between them. This chain's CDR3 is CSARDARGDPLRGGYTF. CDR3 DNA sequence: TGCAGTGCTAGAGACGCGCGTGGAGACCCCCTTAGAGGTGGCTACACCTTC.

This clonotype was recorded at least ten times. This chain's CDR3 is CSARVSGDYEQYF. The DNA for the CDR3 is TGCAGTGCTAGAGTTAGCGGGGACTACGAGCAGTACTTC. V and J are TRBV20-1 and TRBJ2-7; 8 bases are shared with TRBD2. The CDR3 consists of 13 residues. Germline V CDR1 and CDR2: DFQATT, SNEGSKA (reference sequence). The J segment lost 3 bases and the V segment lost 1 base, leaving 2 bases of the junction unmatched.

The sample holds one count of this clonotype. Relative to the germline gene, one junction end is altered; a read error may explain this. This chain connects TRBV4-2 to TRBJ1-1; perhaps TRBD1 as D (5 bases). CDR1 is LGHNA and CDR2 is YNFKEQ in the germline V gene. The CDR3 contains 13 residues. The CDR3 nucleotides are TGTGCCATCAGCCTGGGGCTCAACACTGAAGCTTTCTTT. It specifies CAISLGLNTEAFF.

This clonotype was observed many times. This chain connects TRBV28 to TRBJ1-5; D unresolved. Germline V CDR1 and CDR2: MDHEN, SYDVKM. The CDR3 spans 12 residues. The V and J ends lost 9 bases and 3 bases respectively, with 9 bases between them. The CDR3 DNA reads as TGTGCCAGTAGGGTATTCAATCAGCCCCAGCATTTT. Amino acid sequence: CASRVFNQPQHF.

Ten or more counts support this clonotype. V is TRBV2 and J is TRBJ1-2; 9 positions match TRBD1. Looked up from germline, CDR1 is SNHLY and CDR2 is FYNNEI. This CDR3 has 15 amino acids. V shed 3 bases, J shed 7 bases, and the junction held 9 bases outside the gene matches. The chain's CDR3 is CASSELTTGGSGYTF. CDR3 nucleotide sequence: TGTGCCAGCAGTGAGCTAACGACAGGGGGTTCTGGCTACACCTTC.

V usage is TRBV7-2 and J usage is TRBJ2-3; no clear D. From germline, CDR1 is SGHTA and CDR2 FQGNSA. V lost 3 bases, J lost 2 bases, and 6 bases lay in between. The CDR3 consists of 13 residues. CDR3 coding DNA: TGTGCCAGCAGCTTTAAATACACAGATACGCAGTATTTT. Protein: CASSFKYTDTQYF.

This clonotype was recorded a few times. CDR3 in amino acids: CASSQPGALLSYEQYF. CDR3 nucleotides: TGTGCCAGCAGCCAACCGGGAGCTCTCCTCTCCTACGAGCAGTACTTC. This chain links TRBV3-1 with TRBJ2-7; D might be TRBD2 (6 bases). Germline V lookup: CDR1 LGHDT, CDR2 YNNKEL (reference sequence). V dropped 2 bases and J dropped 0 bases, with 14 bases sitting between them. The CDR3 has 16 amino acids.

V and J are TRBV18 and TRBJ2-2; D might be TRBD2 (6 bases). This CDR3 contains 16 residues. With 4 bases removed from V and 4 bases from J, the gap between germline ends came to 16 bases. Germline assignment: CDR1 KGHSH and CDR2 LQKENI. In nucleotides, the CDR3 is TGTGCCAGCTCACTTACCGGGACTCCCAGCACCGGGGAGCTGTTTTTT. It encodes CASSLTGTPSTGELFF.

Details on this clonotype: At one end the junction does not follow the germline gene, possibly because of a read error. The chain couples TRBV25-1 to TRBJ1-1; TRBD1 agrees at 11 bases. The CDR3 has 15 amino acids. CDR1 is MGHDK, CDR2 SYGVNS, per germline. The chain's CDR3 is CASSTPGQGGTEASF. The CDR3 DNA sequence: TGTGCCAGCAGTACCCCGGGACAGGGGGGCACCGAAGCTTCCTTT. Drawing the rest from reference TRBV25-1 and TRBJ1-1, the complete variable domain is EADIYQTPRYLVIGTGKKITLECSQTMGHDKMYWYQQDPGMELHLIHYSYGVNSTEKGDLSSESTVSRIRTEHFPLTLESARPSHTSQYLCASSTPGQGGTEASFGQGTRLTVV.

The chain combines TRBV29-1 with TRBJ2-7; 9 nucleotides match TRBD1. The CDR3 is 11 amino acids. Germline V gene data show CDR1 as SQVTM and CDR2 as ANQGSEA. The CDR3 region is CSGTGRYEQYF. The CDR3 DNA follows: TGCTCGGGGACAGGGAGGTACGAGCAGTACTTC.

Many counts were recorded for this clonotype. This chain joins TRBV29-1 and TRBJ2-5; D call uncertain. From germline, CDR1 is SQVTM and CDR2 ANQGSEA. This CDR3 spans 11 amino acids. V gave up 1 base and J gave up 5 bases, with 5 bases separating them. CDR3 nucleotide sequence: TGCAGCGTTGAAGTTTTTGAGACCCAGTACTTC. Translating it yields CSVEVFETQYF. The full variable domain, rest sourced from reference TRBV29-1 and TRBJ2-5, is SAVISQKPSRDICQRGTSLTIQCQVDSQVTMMFWYRQQPGQSLTLIATANQGSEATYESGFVIDKFPISRPNLTFSTLTVSNMSPEDSSIYLCSVEVFETQYFGPGTRLLVL.

V usage is TRBV7-2 and J usage is TRBJ2-7, with TRBD2 matching 12 bases. The CDR3 extends over 17 amino acids. CDR1 is SGHTA, CDR2 FQGNSA, per germline. Unmatched junction bases numbered 5, after V lost 0 bases and J lost 2 bases. This CDR3 is CASSLADGLAGTYEQYF. The CDR3 bases are TGTGCCAGCAGCTTAGCGGACGGACTAGCGGGGACCTACGAGCAGTACTTC.

By sample fraction, this clonotype is medium-sized. The V gene is TRBV25-1, the J gene TRBJ2-7, with a tentative D call TRBD2 (5 bases). The V end was cut by 3 bases, the J end by 5 bases, with 14 bases between. CDR1 and CDR2 from the germline V gene are MGHDK and SYGVNS. The CDR3 length is 14 residues. This CDR3 is CASSDRENHNEQYF. The CDR3 region has the DNA TGTGCCAGCAGTGATAGGGAGAATCATAACGAGCAGTACTTC.

This clonotype occurred a few times. The chain has TRBV5-1 and TRBJ2-2; D is unclear. V gave up 2 bases and J gave up 1 base, with 6 bases separating them. This CDR3 region has 14 residues. CDR1 is SGHRS, CDR2 YFSETQ, per germline. The CDR3 nucleotides are TGCGCCAGCAGCTTCCAGTTGAACACCGGGGAGCTGTTTTTT. This encodes CASSFQLNTGELFF.